Presented here are 31 T cell receptor beta chains from one specimen sequenced in a study of OX40 agonist ivuxolimab in advanced cancers. This table comes from immunoSEQ multiplex PCR, and its TCRdb copy is limited to in-frame clones, with some not included. The sample carries 30,000 to 40,000 clones, roughly 80% recorded once. The sequencing used CD4+ or CD8+ T cells sorted from blood, collected in a trial of the OX40 agonist ivuxolimab. The receptor source for this set is an adult with an advanced solid tumor such as melanoma, head and neck, liver or kidney cancer.

V is TRBV5-4 and J is TRBJ2-4, with 7 positions matching TRBD2. The CDR3 is made up of 17 amino acids. The V and J ends lost 4 bases and 0 bases, in that order; junction bases with no gene match: 10. Germline loops: CDR1 SGHNT, CDR2 YYREEE (reference sequence). CDR3 protein: CASSRDYLPEAKNIQYF. Here the CDR3 DNA reads TGTGCCAGCAGCCGGGACTACCTCCCAGAAGCCAAAAACATTCAGTACTTC.

The chain has TRBV30 and TRBJ2-1; 9 bases are a match to TRBD2. After removal of 1 base from V and 2 bases from J, the junction contained 3 bases not matched to a gene. There are 15 residues in the CDR3. Germline lookup yields CDR1 GTSNPN and CDR2 SVGIG (reference sequence). CDR3 amino acids: CAWSAAGGPYNEQFF. Here the CDR3 DNA reads TGTGCCTGGAGTGCCGCGGGGGGGCCCTACAATGAGCAGTTCTTC. Combining the CDR3 with reference TRBV30 and TRBJ2-1 gives the whole variable domain SQTIHQWPATLVQPVGSPLSLECTVEGTSNPNLYWYRQAAGRGLQLLFYSVGIGQISSEVPQNLSASRPQDRQFILSSKKLLLSDSGFYLCAWSAAGGPYNEQFFGPGTRLTVL.

This clone was seen only a few times. The chain recombines TRBV5-5 with TRBJ1-6, with TRBD1 matching over 7 bases. The CDR3 is 14 residues long. Losses at the gene ends were 2 bases for V and 5 bases for J; bases not matched to a gene: 1. The germline CDR1 and CDR2 sequences are SGHKS and YYEKEE (reference sequence). The CDR3: CASSFGQDNSPLHF. The CDR3 DNA reads TGTGCCAGCAGCTTCGGACAGGATAATTCACCCCTCCACTTT.

This rearrangement joins TRBV5-4 to TRBJ1-1; no clear D. Looked up from germline, CDR1 is SGHNT and CDR2 is YYREEE (reference sequence). The CDR3 spans 13 residues. V was cut by 1 base and J by 2 bases, with 6 bases left in between. CDR3 coding DNA: TGTGCCAGCAGCTTGCATACAAACACTGAAGCTTTCTTT. Amino acid sequence: CASSLHTNTEAFF.

This clone is a singleton in its sample. The genes are TRBV5-1 and TRBJ2-2; no clear D gene. The CDR3 runs 14 residues. Trimming stripped 0 bases from V and 6 bases from J, with 9 bases between. Per the germline V gene, CDR1 is SGHRS and CDR2 is YFSETQ. CDR3 nucleotides: TGCGCCAGCAGCTTGGTCGTTGATTCCGGGGAGCTGTTTTTT. Its protein is CASSLVVDSGELFF.

This clone has only a few counts. J is TRBJ2-6 and V is TRBV14; possibly TRBD1 for D (6 bases). The germline gives CDR1 SGHDN, CDR2 FVKESK. The CDR3 loop spans 16 amino acids. With 4 bases removed from V and 3 bases from J, the gap between germline ends came to 13 bases. The CDR3 coding sequence is TGTGCCAGCAGCCGGAAACAGGGTGGTGGGGCCAACGTCCTGACTTTC. It yields the protein CASSRKQGGGANVLTF. Full variable domain (missing parts from reference TRBV14 and TRBJ2-6): EAGVTQFPSHSVIEKGQTVTLRCDPISGHDNLYWYRRVMGKEIKFLLHFVKESKQDESGMPNNRFLAERTGGTYSTLKVQPAELEDSGVYFCASSRKQGGGANVLTFGAGSRLTVL.

The chain is built from TRBV10-3 and TRBJ2-3; tentatively, D is TRBD2 (7 bases). There are 15 residues in the CDR3. Germline V gene sequence: CDR1 ENHRY, CDR2 SYGVKD. Deletions cut 4 bases from V and 3 bases from J, with 14 bases between. The CDR3 is CAISGEGGKTDTQYF. The CDR3 DNA sequence: TGTGCCATCAGTGGGGAGGGGGGTAAAACAGATACGCAGTATTTT.

The rearrangement uses TRBV19 and TRBJ2-6; D may be TRBD2 (5 bases). Germline V CDR1 and CDR2: LNHDA, SQIVND (reference sequence). This CDR3 is 16 amino acids long. Trimming removed 10 bases from V and 0 bases from J, with 16 bases in between. CDR3: CATTRDYGSGANVLTF. The CDR3 nucleotides are TGTGCCACCACACGGGATTACGGCTCTGGGGCCAACGTCCTGACTTTC.

In this sample, this clone turned up a few times. This rearrangement joins TRBV7-3 to TRBJ1-1; D is undetermined. V shed 5 bases and J shed 0 bases, with 10 bases lying between them. CDR3 size: 14 residues. Germline assignment: CDR1 SGHTA and CDR2 FQGTGA. The CDR3 coding sequence is TGTGCCAGCAGCCCCTCGAGCATGAACACTGAAGCTTTCTTT. It translates to CASSPSSMNTEAFF. The full variable domain, in which reference TRBV7-3 and TRBJ1-1 provide the parts outside the CDR3, is GAGVSQTPSNKVTEKGKYVELRCDPISGHTALYWYRQSLGQGPEFLIYFQGTGAADDSGLPNDRFFAVRPEGSVSTLKIQRTERGDSAVYLCASSPSSMNTEAFFGQGTRLTVV.

This clone was seen more than once but under ten times. This chain connects TRBV7-9 to TRBJ1-4, with D hard to call. V was clipped by 5 bases and J by 2 bases, with 9 bases between them. The CDR3 has 14 residues. CDR1 is SEHNR, CDR2 FQNEAQ, per germline (reference sequence). The CDR3 here is CASSREFTNEKLFF. The CDR3 bases are TGTGCCAGCAGCCGAGAATTCACTAATGAAAAACTGTTTTTT. The full variable domain, in which reference TRBV7-9 and TRBJ1-4 provide the parts outside the CDR3, is DTGVSQNPRHKITKRGQNVTFRCDPISEHNRLYWYRQTLGQGPEFLTYFQNEAQLEKSRLLSDRFSAERPKGSFSTLEIQRTEQGDSAMYLCASSREFTNEKLFFGSGTQLSVL.

The CDR3 region is CASVRLKRNTEAFF. CDR3 in DNA: TGTGCCTCCGTGAGGCTGAAGCGGAACACTGAAGCTTTCTTT. The V and J genes are TRBV30 and TRBJ1-1; no reliable D call. Per the germline V gene, CDR1 is GTSNPN and CDR2 is SVGIG (reference sequence). The length of the CDR3 is 14 residues. V dropped 7 bases and J dropped 1 base, with 16 bases sitting between them.

CDR3 loop: CASHQGFMNTEAFF. CDR3 DNA sequence: TGTGCCAGTCATCAGGGTTTCATGAACACTGAAGCTTTCTTT. The chain is built from TRBV5-4 and TRBJ1-1, with a weak D call TRBD1 (5 bases). Trimming took off 8 bases at V and 0 bases at J, with 14 bases between the two ends. CDR1 and CDR2 from the germline V gene are SGHNT and YYREEE (reference sequence). The CDR3 has 14 residues. The whole variable domain, filled in from reference TRBV5-4 and TRBJ1-1, reads ETGVTQSPTHLIKTRGQQVTLRCSSQSGHNTVSWYQQALGQGPQFIFQYYREEENGRGNFPPRFSGLQFPNYSSELNVNALELDDSALYLCASHQGFMNTEAFFGQGTRLTVV.

V and J are TRBV5-6 and TRBJ1-5; 9 nucleotides agree with TRBD1. V dropped 4 bases and J dropped 6; count of bases not matched to a gene: 5. The CDR3 is 14 residues long. Germline lookup yields CDR1 SGHDT and CDR2 YYEEEE. Here the CDR3 reads CASSAQGAFQPQHF. Here the CDR3 DNA reads TGTGCCAGCAGCGCACAGGGGGCCTTTCAGCCCCAGCATTTT.

The chain is built from TRBV11-3 and TRBJ2-1, with 7 bases lining up with TRBD2. V lost 5 bases to trimming and J lost 0 bases; unmatched junction nucleotides: 13. Germline CDR1 SGHNT, CDR2 YENEEA. The CDR3 covers 18 residues. The CDR3 DNA reads as TGTGCCAGCAGCCTGGGCGATAGCGGGCCGAACTCCTACAATGAGCAGTTCTTC. This sequence encodes CASSLGDSGPNSYNEQFF.

This chain connects TRBV11-3 to TRBJ2-1; D is perhaps TRBD1 (6 bases). The CDR3 is 12 amino acids. V was pared by 3 bases and J by 12 bases, with 12 bases between. The germline gives CDR1 SGHNT, CDR2 YENEEA. The CDR3 protein is CASSFEGRGQFF. The CDR3 DNA follows: TGTGCCAGCAGCTTTGAGGGCAGGGGGCAGTTCTTC.

The chain recombines TRBV9 with TRBJ1-2, with a weak D call TRBD1 (5 bases). With 3 bases removed from V and 4 bases from J, the gap between germline ends came to 7 bases. Per the germline V gene, CDR1 is SGDLS and CDR2 is YYNGEE. CDR3 size: 12 residues. CDR3 nucleotide sequence: TGTGCCAGCAGCGCTGACAGCTATGGCTACACCTTC. Amino acids: CASSADSYGYTF.

In DNA form, the CDR3 reads TGCGCCAGCAGTCTGAACCCAGTTAGCGGGGGGGACCACAATGAGCAGTTCTTC. As protein: CASSLNPVSGGDHNEQFF. The J gene is TRBJ2-1, the V gene TRBV4-3, with 11 bases matching TRBD2. In germline, CDR1 is LGHNA, CDR2 YSLEER. J lost 5 bases, V lost 6 bases, and 15 bases had no gene match. The CDR3 has 18 residues.

The chain couples TRBV28 to TRBJ1-5; 9 bases match TRBD1. Germline loops: CDR1 MDHEN, CDR2 SYDVKM. The CDR3 spans 16 residues. After removal of 5 bases from V and 3 bases from J, the junction contained 8 bases not matched to a gene. As DNA, the CDR3 is TGTGCCAGCAGTCTTCCACAGGGGGCGGACAATCAGCCCCAGCATTTT. It specifies CASSLPQGADNQPQHF.

The rearrangement joins TRBV29-1 to TRBJ1-1, with D hard to call. V lost 0 bases to trimming and J lost 1 base, with 15 bases between them. Germline V lookup: CDR1 SQVTM, CDR2 ANQGSEA. The CDR3 consists of 16 residues. The CDR3 DNA follows: TGCAGCGTTGAAGATCGGATGGTCCTCCGGAACACTGAAGCTTTCTTT. Translating gives CSVEDRMVLRNTEAFF.

The chain has TRBV18 and TRBJ1-5, with D uncertain. V was cut by 3 bases and J by 3 bases, with 6 bases left in between. CDR1 and CDR2 (germline): KGHSH, LQKENI. CDR3 length: 13 amino acids. CDR3 amino acids: CASSPDNNQPQHF. For the CDR3, the DNA is TGTGCCAGCTCACCCGACAACAATCAGCCCCAGCATTTT.

The J gene is TRBJ2-1, the V gene TRBV30; 13 bases align to TRBD2. The CDR3 contains 13 residues. V trimming: 8 bases; J trimming: 10 bases; junction bases outside the gene matches: 8. Germline CDR1 reads GTSNPN; CDR2 reads SVGIG (reference sequence). The chain's CDR3 is CAGRLAGGREQFF. The CDR3, as DNA: TGTGCCGGTCGACTAGCGGGGGGCCGAGAGCAGTTCTTC.

The J gene is TRBJ2-2, the V gene TRBV7-3; unclear D gene. V gave up 5 bases and J gave up 8 bases, with 15 bases separating them. CDR1 SGHTA and CDR2 FQGTGA come from the germline V gene. The CDR3 loop spans 14 amino acids. CDR3: CASSLTPQGGELFF. Here the CDR3 DNA reads TGTGCCAGCAGCCTTACCCCTCAAGGGGGGGAGCTGTTTTTT.

This clone has only one observation. The chain carries TRBV9 and TRBJ2-4; 9 bases are shared with TRBD2. The CDR3 sequence is 15 residues long. Germline assignment: CDR1 SGDLS and CDR2 YYNGEE. V gave up 3 bases and J gave up 10 bases; unmatched junction bases: 11. This CDR3 reads CASSASGALFEIQYF. In nucleotides, the CDR3 is TGTGCCAGCAGCGCTAGCGGGGCCCTGTTTGAAATTCAGTACTTC.

This sequence joins TRBV15 and TRBJ1-5, with 7 bases aligning to TRBD1. CDR1 LNHNV and CDR2 YYDKDF come from the germline V gene (reference sequence). The J segment lost 1 base and the V segment lost 3 bases, leaving 3 bases of the junction unmatched. The CDR3 extends over 15 amino acids. CDR3 loop: CATSREGQSNQPQHF. For the CDR3, the DNA is TGTGCCACCAGCAGGGAGGGACAGAGCAATCAGCCCCAGCATTTT.

The chain carries TRBV28 and TRBJ1-2, with D possibly being TRBD1 (5 bases). CDR1 is MDHEN, CDR2 SYDVKM, per germline. Trimming left V 10 bases short and J 0 bases short, with 9 bases between. There are 12 residues in the CDR3. The DNA for the CDR3 is TGTGCCACCTCGGGGCCTAACTATGGCTACACCTTC. Its translation: CATSGPNYGYTF.

This clone was counted between two and nine times. This rearrangement joins TRBV11-2 to TRBJ2-5; no clear D gene. This CDR3 comprises 13 residues. From germline, CDR1 is SGHAT and CDR2 FQNNGV. The V end was cut by 1 base, the J end by 2 bases, with 5 bases between. For the CDR3, the DNA is TGTGCCAGCAGCTTAGGAACACAAGAGACCCAGTACTTC. This gives the protein CASSLGTQETQYF.

Points on this clone: Other DNA sequences from this sample encode an identical CDR3 as well. The chain is built from TRBV6-5 and TRBJ1-2, with a weak D call TRBD1 (5 bases). CDR3 length equals 12 residues. The V and J ends lost 7 bases and 6 bases respectively, with 12 bases between them. Germline CDR1 is MNHEY and CDR2 is SVGAGI. CDR3 region: CASTEAGDGYTF. DNA of the CDR3: TGTGCCAGCACCGAGGCGGGGGATGGCTACACCTTC.

The chain is built from TRBV30 and TRBJ2-3; the D call may be TRBD1 or TRBD2 (5 bases each). Germline assignment: CDR1 GTSNPN and CDR2 SVGIG (reference sequence). This CDR3 is built from 15 residues. V was clipped by 1 base and J by 3 bases, with 14 bases between them. The CDR3 reads CAWSAGLGTTDTQYF. For the CDR3, the DNA is TGTGCCTGGAGTGCGGGATTGGGGACGACAGATACGCAGTATTTT.

The rearrangement joins TRBV6-4 to TRBJ2-5, with 7 bases identical to TRBD1. The CDR3 is made up of 15 amino acids. Per the germline V gene, CDR1 is MRHNA and CDR2 is SNTAGT. With V trimmed by 3 bases and J by 5 bases, 9 bases remained unmatched. CDR3 DNA sequence: TGTGCCAGCAGTGAGTCAACAGGGGATTGGGAGACCCAGTACTTC. Translation: CASSESTGDWETQYF.

The CDR3 DNA reads as TGTGCCAGCAGCGTAACTAGTAGGGAGACCCAGTACTTC. Amino acid sequence: CASSVTSRETQYF. The chain is built from TRBV9 and TRBJ2-5, with TRBD2 as a possible D gene (5 bases). The CDR3 runs to 13 residues. Per the germline V gene, CDR1 is SGDLS and CDR2 is YYNGEE. Trimming took off 1 base at V and 5 bases at J, with 9 bases between the two ends.

V is TRBV30 and J is TRBJ1-1; possibly TRBD1 for D (5 bases). From germline, CDR1 is GTSNPN and CDR2 SVGIG (reference sequence). The CDR3 has 12 residues. V shed 3 bases and J shed 3 bases, with 8 bases lying between them. CDR3 coding DNA: TGTGCCTGGAGGGGGGAGTACACTGAAGCTTTCTTT. It is translated as CAWRGEYTEAFF.